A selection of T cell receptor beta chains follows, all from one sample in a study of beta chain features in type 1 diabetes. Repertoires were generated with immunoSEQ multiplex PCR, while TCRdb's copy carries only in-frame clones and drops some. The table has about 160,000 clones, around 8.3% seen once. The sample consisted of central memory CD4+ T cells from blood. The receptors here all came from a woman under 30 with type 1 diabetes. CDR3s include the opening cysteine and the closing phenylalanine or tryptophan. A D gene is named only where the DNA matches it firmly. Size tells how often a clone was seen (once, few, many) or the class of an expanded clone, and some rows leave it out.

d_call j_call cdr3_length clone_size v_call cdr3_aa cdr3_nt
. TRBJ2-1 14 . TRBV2 CASSESWTVNEQFF TGTGCCAGCAGTGAAAGCTGGACAGTCAATGAGCAGTTCTTC
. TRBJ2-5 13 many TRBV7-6 CASSPGSQETQYF TGTGCCAGCAGCCCGGGGTCGCAAGAGACCCAGTACTTC
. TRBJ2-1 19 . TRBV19 CASSMGSRGYNRQYNEQFF TGTGCCAGTAGTATGGGGAGCAGGGGCTACAATCGGCAGTACAATGAGCAGTTCTTC
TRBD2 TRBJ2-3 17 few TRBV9 CASSVSLAGGSTDTQYF TGTGCCAGCAGCGTATCCCTAGCGGGGGGAAGCACAGATACGCAGTATTTT
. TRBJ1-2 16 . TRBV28 CASSLTGGRYSNGYTF TGTGCCAGCAGTTTAACCGGGGGGCGATATTCAAATGGCTACACCTTC
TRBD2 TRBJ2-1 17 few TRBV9 CASSVAGLAGGDNEQFF TGTGCCAGCAGCGTGGCGGGACTAGCGGGAGGGGACAATGAGCAGTTCTTC
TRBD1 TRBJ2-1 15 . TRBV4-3 CASSQVLGQYNEQFF TGCGCCAGCAGCCAAGTATTGGGACAGTACAATGAGCAGTTCTTC
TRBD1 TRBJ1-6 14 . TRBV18 CASSLGTGNSPLHF TGTGCCAGCTCACTCGGGACAGGGAATTCACCCCTCCACTTT
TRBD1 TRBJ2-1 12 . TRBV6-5 CASSSSGQETFF TGTGCCAGCAGTTCCTCCGGACAGGAAACGTTCTTC
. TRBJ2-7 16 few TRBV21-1 CASSKRGRGRFYEQYF TGTGCCAGCAGCAAACGCGGAAGGGGGCGCTTCTACGAGCAGTACTTC
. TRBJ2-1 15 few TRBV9 CASSVVGEVTNEQFF TGTGCCAGCAGCGTAGTCGGGGAGGTTACCAATGAGCAGTTCTTC
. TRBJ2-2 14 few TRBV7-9 CAGSDRANTGELFF TGTGCCGGATCCGACAGAGCGAACACCGGGGAGCTGTTTTTT
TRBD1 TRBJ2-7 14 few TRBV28 CASSNRGLAYEQYF TGTGCCAGCAGTAACAGGGGGCTTGCCTACGAGCAGTACTTC
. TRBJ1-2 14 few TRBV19 CASSVGEINYGYTF TGTGCCAGTAGTGTAGGCGAGATCAACTATGGCTACACCTTC
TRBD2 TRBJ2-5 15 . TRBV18 CASSPTSGKQETQYF TGTGCCAGCTCACCAACTAGCGGGAAGCAAGAGACCCAGTACTTC
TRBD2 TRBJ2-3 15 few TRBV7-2 CASSLPTSGADTQYF TGTGCCAGCAGCTTACCAACTAGCGGGGCAGATACGCAGTATTTT
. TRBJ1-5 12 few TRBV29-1 CSVEEGNQPQHF TGCAGCGTTGAGGAGGGAAATCAGCCCCAGCATTTT
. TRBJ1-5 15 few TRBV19 CASRRPDSGYQPQHF TGTGCCAGTAGGAGACCGGACAGTGGGTATCAGCCCCAGCATTTT
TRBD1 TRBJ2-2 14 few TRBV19 CASSPGQYTGELFF TGTGCCAGTAGTCCGGGACAGTACACCGGGGAGCTGTTTTTT
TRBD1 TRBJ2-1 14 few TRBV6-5 CASRPGTGGNEQFF TGTGCCAGCAGACCCGGGACAGGGGGTAATGAGCAGTTCTTC
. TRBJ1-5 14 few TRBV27 CASSLEPSNQPQHF TGTGCCAGCAGTTTAGAGCCGAGCAATCAGCCCCAGCATTTT
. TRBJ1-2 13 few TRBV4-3 CASSPQDGGSYTF TGCGCCAGCAGCCCCCAAGACGGGGGGAGCTACACCTTC
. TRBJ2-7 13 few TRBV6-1 CASLPGSTYEQYF TGTGCCAGCCTTCCAGGGTCTACCTACGAGCAGTACTTC
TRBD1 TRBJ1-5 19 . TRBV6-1 CASSEAGTGGGGRNQPQHF TGTGCCAGCAGTGAAGCAGGGACAGGGGGAGGGGGTCGCAATCAGCCCCAGCATTTT
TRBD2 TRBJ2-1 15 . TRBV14 CASSQGAGVLVEQFF TGTGCCAGCAGCCAAGGAGCGGGAGTGCTAGTTGAGCAGTTCTTC
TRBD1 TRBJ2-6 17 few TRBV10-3 CAIGRDRSGSGANVLTF TGTGCCATCGGGCGGGACAGGTCGGGCTCTGGGGCCAACGTCCTGACTTTC
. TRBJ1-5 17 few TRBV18 CASSPIPLQAINQPQHF TGTGCCAGCTCACCTATCCCTTTACAGGCGATCAATCAACCCCAGCATTTT
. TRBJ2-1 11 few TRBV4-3 CASSQVGEQFF TGCGCCAGCAGCCAAGTCGGTGAGCAGTTCTTC
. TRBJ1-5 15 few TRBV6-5 CASSYMNGEGQPQHF TGTGCCAGCAGTTACATGAACGGGGAAGGCCAGCCCCAGCATTTT
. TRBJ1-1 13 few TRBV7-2 CASSPTGGTEAFF TGTGCCAGCAGCCCTACCGGGGGCACTGAAGCTTTCTTT
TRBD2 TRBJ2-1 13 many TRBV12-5 CASGLGGLAEQFF TGTGCTAGTGGTTTGGGCGGACTAGCTGAGCAGTTCTTC
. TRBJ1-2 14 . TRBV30 CAWTLPGIYGGYTF TGTGCCTGGACTCTACCGGGAATCTACGGTGGCTACACCTTC
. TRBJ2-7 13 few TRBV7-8 CASSYTGSYEQYF TGTGCCAGCAGCTACACAGGAAGCTACGAGCAGTACTTC
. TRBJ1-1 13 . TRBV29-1 CSVKEQGNTEAFF TGCAGCGTTAAAGAACAGGGGAACACTGAAGCTTTCTTT
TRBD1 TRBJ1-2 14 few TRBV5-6 CASSLGGQAYGYTF TGTGCCAGCAGCTTGGGGGGACAGGCCTATGGCTACACCTTC
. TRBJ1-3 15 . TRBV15 CATSMFRYSGNTIYF TGTGCCACCAGCATGTTCCGGTACTCTGGAAACACCATATATTTT
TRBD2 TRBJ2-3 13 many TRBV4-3 CASSQAGGNTQYF TGCGCCAGCAGCCAAGCGGGAGGGAATACGCAGTATTTT
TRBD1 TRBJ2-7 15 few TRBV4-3 CASSQETGRVHEQYF TGCGCCAGCAGCCAGGAGACAGGGCGGGTCCACGAGCAGTACTTC
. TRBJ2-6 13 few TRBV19 CASSVSGANVLTF TGTGCCAGTAGCGTCTCTGGGGCCAACGTCCTGACTTTC
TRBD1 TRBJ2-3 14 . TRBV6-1 CASIPGQRTNTQYF TGTGCCAGCATTCCGGGACAGCGCACTAATACGCAGTATTTT
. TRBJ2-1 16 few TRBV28 CASSSPPDSRHGEQFF TGTGCCAGCAGCTCACCACCAGACTCCCGTCATGGTGAGCAGTTCTTC
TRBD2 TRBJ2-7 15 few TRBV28 CASSLRASGRYEQYF TGTGCCAGCAGTTTAAGGGCTAGCGGGAGGTACGAGCAGTACTTC
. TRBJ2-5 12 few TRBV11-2 CASSLLAETQYF TGTGCCAGCAGCTTACTAGCAGAGACCCAGTACTTC
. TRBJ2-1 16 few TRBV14 CASSRPGDYSYNEQFF TGTGCCAGCAGCCGGCCCGGAGACTACTCCTACAATGAGCAGTTCTTC
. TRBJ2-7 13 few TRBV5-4 CASSVGLTYEQYF TGTGCCAGCAGCGTTGGACTAACCTACGAGCAGTACTTC
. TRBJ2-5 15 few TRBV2 CASSEAGGVQETQYF TGTGCCAGCAGTGAAGCAGGGGGGGTCCAAGAGACCCAGTACTTC
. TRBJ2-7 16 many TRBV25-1 CASSSTTPGGAYEQYF TGTGCCAGCAGTTCCACGACTCCCGGAGGTGCCTACGAGCAGTACTTC
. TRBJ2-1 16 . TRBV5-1 CASSLGGPSAGNEQFF TGCGCCAGCAGCTTGGGGGGGCCCTCGGCTGGCAATGAGCAGTTCTTC
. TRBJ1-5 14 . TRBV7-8 CASSPTGFGQPQHF TGTGCCAGCAGCCCAACAGGGTTTGGTCAGCCCCAGCATTTT
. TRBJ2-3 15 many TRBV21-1 CASSKTSGLVDTQYF TGTGCCAGCAGTAAGACTAGCGGCCTAGTGGATACGCAGTATTTT
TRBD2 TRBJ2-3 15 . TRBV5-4 CASSPSGMSADTQYF TGTGCCAGCAGCCCGAGCGGGATGAGTGCAGATACGCAGTATTTT
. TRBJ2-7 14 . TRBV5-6 CASSLAGAQDEQYF TGTGCCAGCAGCTTGGCTGGGGCCCAGGACGAGCAGTACTTC
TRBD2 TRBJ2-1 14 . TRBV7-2 CATRVGAGDNEQFF TGTGCCACCCGGGTTGGAGCGGGAGACAATGAGCAGTTCTTC
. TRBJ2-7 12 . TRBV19 CASRPQGDEQYF TGTGCCAGTAGACCGCAGGGCGACGAGCAGTACTTC
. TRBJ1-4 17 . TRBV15 CATSRAPVFATNEKLFF TGTGCCACCAGCAGAGCCCCCGTCTTTGCAACTAATGAAAAACTGTTTTTT
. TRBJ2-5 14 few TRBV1 CTSSLRDFQETQYF TGCACCAGCAGCCTAAGGGACTTCCAAGAGACCCAGTACTTC
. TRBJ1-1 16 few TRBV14 CASSPQRQALNTEAFF TGTGCCAGCAGCCCCCAACGACAGGCCTTGAACACTGAAGCTTTCTTT